This T cell receptor beta chain originates from a study of Tregs in tolerant kidney transplant recipients. Study outcomes and limitations: Biological reproducibility was not directly addressed, but technical replication error appeared minimal.

Unstimulated Tregs (CD4+CD25+CD127-) and CD4+CD25- non-Tregs were sorted from PBMCs. Thawed PBMCs were rested overnight at 37°C with approximately 190 IU/ml IL-2 before regulatory T cell sorting. As for this clone: The antigen is not known.

This CDR3 is 13 amino acids long. Germline V gene sequence: CDR1 SGHVS, CDR2 FNYEAQ. After removal of 5 bases from V and 7 bases from J, the junction contained 8 bases not matched to a gene. Using immunoSEQ multiplex PCR, the repertoire was profiled, and TCRdb retains in-frame clones only, with some absent. The repertoire consists of 50,000 to 75,000 clones, with 98% occurring once and the leading ten covering 0.34%. The clonotype was recovered from a human donor who received a combined kidney and bone marrow transplant. The V gene is TRBV7-6, the J gene TRBJ2-7; 7 bases align to TRBD1. The sample in question was Tregs from blood, obtained before the transplant. CDR3 sequence: CASSAHRGREQYF. The CDR3 DNA sequence: TGTGCCAGCAGCGCTCACAGGGGTAGGGAGCAGTACTTC.